This T cell receptor beta chain stems from a study of T cells after yellow fever vaccination. Germline V gives CDR1 ENHRY, CDR2 SYGVKD. The CDR3 runs 12 residues. V lost 8 bases to trimming and J lost 6 bases, with 10 bases between them. TCRdb re-called the 5' RACE reads with MiXCR, one entry per CDR3 protein. The table lists some 340,000 distinct CDR3 sequences, around 10% of them singletons. This chain links TRBV10-3 with TRBJ2-2; TRBD1 might be the D (6 bases). Material: CD4+ T cells sorted from PBMCs, obtained 45 days after the yellow fever booster vaccination. The clonotype was recovered from a man between 18 and 29 years old who received the YFV17D yellow fever vaccine. CDR3 nucleotide sequence: TGTGCCATCTGGCCAGGGGCCGGGGAGCTGTTTTTT. Translation: CAIWPGAGELFF.